This TCR beta chain was documented in a study of early T cells in non-severe SARS-CoV-2 infection. TCRdb reprocessed the 5' RACE reads via MiXCR and lists one record per CDR3 protein. The table has fewer than 100,000 distinct CDR3 sequences, 9.5% to 15% seen once. In this sample, this clonotype turned up many times. The ends were cut back, 4 bases at V and 4 bases at J, with 19 bases in the middle. This CDR3 contains 16 residues. Germline V gene lookup returns CDR1 KGHDR and CDR2 SFDVKD. The genes are TRBV24-1 and TRBJ2-7; D could derive from TRBD1 or TRBD2 (5 bases each). Sequenced sample: whole blood. The receptor was derived from an adult who was a healthcare worker with PCR-confirmed SARS-CoV-2 infection or an uninfected control (not recorded which). Written as DNA, the CDR3 is TGTGCCACCAGTGACCCGGGGACCCACGGCCTATACGAGCAGTACTTC. This codes for CATSDPGTHGLYEQYF.